Each of the 14 T cell receptor beta chains below was sequenced from the same sample in a study of blood T cell repertoires in COVID-19. Measured with immunoSEQ multiplex PCR; TCRdb has only the in-frame clones, and not every one. The repertoire has about 130,000 clones, approximately 83% of them found once; the top ten carry 3% to 3.5%. The sequenced sample consisted of peripheral blood. The receptors come from a woman of 80 years or more with acute or convalescent COVID-19.

This clone was seen a single time. V gene TRBV30 combines with J gene TRBJ2-7; possible D gene TRBD1, 6 bases. Germline assignment: CDR1 GTSNPN and CDR2 SVGIG (reference sequence). Trimming removed 2 bases from V and 4 bases from J, with 18 bases in between. This CDR3 has 15 residues. In DNA, the CDR3 is TGTGCCTGGAGTTTAGGGACACATAGCCTTTACGAGCAGTACTTC. Translated: CAWSLGTHSLYEQYF.

The J gene is TRBJ2-5, the V gene TRBV5-1; the D gene is possibly TRBD2 (7 bases). CDR3 length: 15 amino acids. V was pared by 4 bases and J by 3 bases, with 16 bases between. Germline V lookup: CDR1 SGHRS, CDR2 YFSETQ. The CDR3 nucleotides are TGCGCCAGCAGCCCCGGGGCGGGGGCAGAAGAGACCCAGTACTTC. Encoded protein: CASSPGAGAEETQYF. Complete variable domain (other parts from reference TRBV5-1 and TRBJ2-5): KAGVTQTPRYLIKTRGQQVTLSCSPISGHRSVSWYQQTPGQGLQFLFEYFSETQRNKGNFPGRFSGRQFSNSRSEMNVSTLELGDSALYLCASSPGAGAEETQYFGPGTRLLVL.

Comment on this clone: At one end the junction does not follow the germline gene, possibly because of a read error. The sample has other DNA sequences that encode this CDR3 too. V usage is TRBV18 and J usage is TRBJ1-3; D unresolved. The CDR3 sequence is 15 residues long. Germline CDR1 is KGHSH and CDR2 is LQKENI. The CDR3: CASSPSGVSGNTIYF. Written as DNA, the CDR3 is TGTGCTAGCTCACCGTCCGGGGTATCTGGAAACACCATATATTTT.

The table lists this clone with a count of one. V usage is TRBV3-1 (or the pseudogene TRBV3-2) and J usage is TRBJ1-2; no reliable D call. V was clipped by 0 bases and J by 6 bases, with 5 bases between them. This CDR3 region has 12 residues. Germline loops: CDR1 LGHDT, CDR2 YNNKEL (reference sequence). The CDR3 DNA follows: TGTGCCAGCAGCCAAGAACTGGATGGCTACACCTTC. Translation gives CASSQELDGYTF.

The V gene is TRBV4-1, the J gene TRBJ1-5; TRBD1 matches 9 bases. V lost 4 bases and J lost 6; bases outside the gene matches: 7. Germline CDR1 reads MGHRA; CDR2 reads YSYEKL. The CDR3 has 15 residues. The CDR3 nucleotides are TGCGCCAGCAGCCCCCTTACAGGGGGCACTCAGCCCCAGCATTTT. It yields the protein CASSPLTGGTQPQHF.

The gene calls are TRBV29-1 and TRBJ1-5; 8 nucleotides align to TRBD1. The CDR3 extends over 18 amino acids. Per the germline V gene, CDR1 is SQVTM and CDR2 is ANQGSEA. V lost 3 bases, J lost 1 base, and 14 bases stayed unmatched. The CDR3 protein is CSVDPPDREIESNQPQHF. The CDR3 DNA sequence: TGCAGCGTTGACCCCCCGGACAGGGAAATAGAGAGCAATCAGCCCCAGCATTTT.

This clone was detected once. The genes are TRBV9 and TRBJ2-7; TRBD1 matches 7 bases. The CDR3 sequence is 15 residues long. Per the germline V gene, CDR1 is SGDLS and CDR2 is YYNGEE. The V gene end was trimmed by 4 bases and the J gene end by 0 bases; junction bases not matched to a gene: 7. The CDR3 protein is CASSQGQVSSYEQYF. CDR3 coding DNA: TGTGCCAGCAGCCAAGGACAGGTCAGCTCCTACGAGCAGTACTTC.

This chain connects TRBV4-1 to TRBJ1-6; no clear D. CDR1 MGHRA and CDR2 YSYEKL come from the germline V gene. This CDR3 has 17 amino acids. V was pared by 1 base and J by 0 bases, with 10 bases between. CDR3 amino acids: CASSQGRVSSYNSPLHF. In DNA, the CDR3 is TGCGCCAGCAGCCAAGGGAGAGTTAGCTCCTATAATTCACCCCTCCACTTT.

V is TRBV5-4 and J is TRBJ1-2; perhaps TRBD1 as D (6 bases). Germline values: CDR1 SGHNT, CDR2 YYREEE (reference sequence). V was pared by 4 bases and J by 4 bases, with 11 bases between. The CDR3 covers 13 residues. As DNA, the CDR3 is TGTGCCAGCAGCATGGGGGGCGTCTATGGCTACACCTTC. Its protein is CASSMGGVYGYTF.

The chain couples TRBV19 to TRBJ1-2; D might be TRBD1 (5 bases). V was pared by 5 bases and J by 5 bases, with 21 bases between. The CDR3 is made up of 16 amino acids. The germline CDR1 and CDR2 sequences are LNHDA and SQIVND (reference sequence). Here the CDR3 reads CASSSGQPRGGYGYTF. Written as DNA, the CDR3 is TGTGCCAGTAGTTCAGGGCAACCACGGGGAGGATATGGCTACACCTTC.

The J gene is TRBJ2-3, the V gene TRBV7-9; TRBD2 aligns across 8 bases. This CDR3 is 13 amino acids long. Germline assignment: CDR1 SEHNR and CDR2 FQNEAQ (reference sequence). V lost 7 bases and J lost 7; bases outside the gene matches: 7. In DNA form, the CDR3 reads TGTGCCAGCAACCCGGGACTAGGTCATACGCAGTATTTT. Residues: CASNPGLGHTQYF. Filled out from reference TRBV7-9 and TRBJ2-3, the complete variable domain reads DTGVSQNPRHKITKRGQNVTFRCDPISEHNRLYWYRQTLGQGPEFLTYFQNEAQLEKSRLLSDRFSAERPKGSFSTLEIQRTEQGDSAMYLCASNPGLGHTQYFGPGTRLTVL.

V gene TRBV18 combines with J gene TRBJ1-2; D unclear. The CDR3 spans 11 residues. CDR1 and CDR2 (germline): KGHSH, LQKENI. The V gene lost 6 bases and the J gene lost 11 bases, with 13 bases spanning the gap. The CDR3 sequence is CASSSTLAYTF. In DNA form, the CDR3 reads TGTGCCAGCTCGTCAACTTTAGCTTACACCTTC.

This rearrangement joins TRBV13 to TRBJ1-1, with 8 positions matching TRBD1. This CDR3 comprises 16 residues. The ends lost 4 bases at V and 0 bases at J; junction bases unmatched: 7. From germline, CDR1 is PRHDT and CDR2 FYEKMQ (reference sequence). CDR3 loop: CASSYTTGALNTEAFF. The CDR3 DNA follows: TGTGCCAGCAGCTACACGACAGGGGCCCTGAACACTGAAGCTTTCTTT.

The gene calls are TRBV6-6 and TRBJ2-5; 8 bases match TRBD2. This CDR3 has 14 residues. Germline CDR1 reads MNHNY; CDR2 reads SVGAGI (reference sequence). V trimming: 2 bases; J trimming: 1 base; junction bases outside the gene matches: 0. CDR3 protein: CASSYRGGQETQYF. The DNA of the CDR3 is TGTGCCAGCAGTTACCGGGGGGGCCAAGAGACCCAGTACTTC.